This T cell receptor (beta chain) was sequenced during a study of blood T cells in healthy people across ages. Findings and caveats of the study: With unsorted PBMCs, a conclusive comparison of naive versus antigen-experienced cells was not possible. Unknown donor CMV status possibly confounded expanded clonotype changes. Greater diversity and more naive CD4+ cells were seen in long-lived donors than in aged donors.

Germline CDR1 DFQATT, CDR2 SNEGSKA (reference sequence). The CDR3 is made up of 15 amino acids. Unmatched junction bases numbered 12, after V lost 6 bases and J lost 4 bases. Primers used in a second PCR of about 6 to 12 cycles were a sample-barcoded 5' primer and a J-beta primer mix. A minimum of 2.5 million CDR3-containing paired-end reads was obtained for each sample. TCRdb re-analysed the 5' RACE reads in MiXCR, keeping a single row per CDR3 protein. There are about 1.4 million distinct CDR3 sequences in the sample; approximately 63% occur only once, and over 6.5% lies in the top ten. For this clonotype: Its antigen is currently unknown.

The receptor was isolated from a man aged 18 to 30 in good health. This chain uses TRBV20-1 with TRBJ2-7; TRBD2 matches at 10 bases. The sequenced sample consisted of blood. The CDR3: CSAPFPSGSQYEQYF. DNA for the CDR3: TGCAGTGCACCGTTTCCTAGCGGGAGTCAGTACGAGCAGTACTTC.